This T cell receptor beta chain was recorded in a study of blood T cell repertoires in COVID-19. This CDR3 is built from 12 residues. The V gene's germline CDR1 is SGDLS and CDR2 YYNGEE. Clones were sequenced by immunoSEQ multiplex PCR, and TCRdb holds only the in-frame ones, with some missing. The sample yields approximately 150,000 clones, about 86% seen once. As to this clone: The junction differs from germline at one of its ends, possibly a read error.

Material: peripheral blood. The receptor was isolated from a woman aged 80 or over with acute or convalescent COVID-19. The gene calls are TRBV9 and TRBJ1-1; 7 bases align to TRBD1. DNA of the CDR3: TGTGCCAGCAGCACCCCACCGGGGACAGCGTCCTTT. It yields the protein CASSTPPGTASF.